Presented here are 18 T cell receptor beta chains from one specimen sequenced in a study of cytomegalovirus exposure and HLA in healthy donors. The study ran its PCR with 60 Vbeta and 13 Jbeta primers. TCRdb's copy holds only in-frame clones and misses some; the assay was immunoSEQ multiplex PCR. Its table lists some 110,000 clones. The sequencing input was PBMCs. The receptors originated from a young man in good health and CMV-seronegative.

The genes are TRBV5-1 and TRBJ1-2, with 9 bases aligning to TRBD1. V was pared by 0 bases and J by 8 bases, with 5 bases of the junction left unmatched. The CDR3 contains 14 residues. Germline CDR1 and CDR2: SGHRS and YFSETQ. The CDR3, as DNA: TGCGCCAGCAGCTTGGCACAGGGGGCCCGAGGCTACACCTTC. It codes for CASSLAQGARGYTF.

The J gene is TRBJ2-2, the V gene TRBV19; tentatively, D is TRBD2 (6 bases). Per the germline V gene, CDR1 is LNHDA and CDR2 is SQIVND (reference sequence). Trimming left V 8 bases short and J 1 base short, with 14 bases between. This CDR3 has 15 residues. The CDR3 sequence is CASGTGDWNTGELFF. The CDR3 region has the DNA TGTGCCAGTGGGACTGGGGACTGGAACACCGGGGAGCTGTTTTTT.

The J gene is TRBJ2-2, the V gene TRBV19; D is possibly TRBD2 (5 bases). The CDR3 sequence is 14 residues long. Trimming cost V 5 bases and J 6 bases, with 13 bases left between them. Germline lookup yields CDR1 LNHDA and CDR2 SQIVND (reference sequence). The CDR3 nucleotides read TGTGCCAGTAGTGAGGCGGGTGGGGCCGGGGAGCTGTTTTTT. This sequence encodes CASSEAGGAGELFF.

The chain employs TRBV18 and TRBJ1-2; TRBD1 matches 7 bases. With 3 bases clipped from V and 2 bases from J, the junction kept 6 bases outside the gene matches. The CDR3 is 15 amino acids. Looked up from germline, CDR1 is KGHSH and CDR2 is LQKENI. CDR3 DNA: TGTGCCAGCTCACCTACCAGACAGGGAAACTATGGCTACACCTTC. Translating it yields CASSPTRQGNYGYTF.

The gene calls are TRBV7-2 and TRBJ2-7; 11 nucleotides line up with TRBD1. This CDR3 is 14 amino acids long. CDR1 and CDR2 from the germline V gene are SGHTA and FQGNSA. Germline trimming cut 4 bases from V and 5 bases from J; bases unmatched to any gene: 4. CDR3 DNA sequence: TGTGCCAGCAGCTACAGGACAGGGGGCGACGAGCAGTACTTC. Translating gives CASSYRTGGDEQYF.

This chain uses TRBV30 with TRBJ1-6; no clear D gene. V dropped 0 bases and J dropped 0 bases, with 12 bases sitting between them. This CDR3 has 17 amino acids. Germline lookup yields CDR1 GTSNPN and CDR2 SVGIG (reference sequence). CDR3 in DNA: TGTGCCTGGAGTGTAACGGTTCTTAGCTCCTATAATTCACCCCTCCACTTT. Protein: CAWSVTVLSSYNSPLHF.

The chain employs TRBV7-8 and TRBJ2-7; no definite D call. The germline CDR1 and CDR2 sequences are SGHVS and FQNEAQ. CDR3 length: 14 amino acids. V lost 0 bases and J lost 1, with 7 bases in between. This CDR3 is CASSLAGRSYEQYF. The CDR3 DNA reads TGTGCCAGCAGCTTAGCGGGCCGGTCCTACGAGCAGTACTTC.

The chain employs TRBV7-2 and TRBJ2-7, with D perhaps TRBD1 (5 bases). CDR1 is SGHTA, CDR2 FQGNSA, per germline. V was pared by 7 bases and J by 6 bases, with 19 bases between. The length of the CDR3 is 14 residues. DNA of the CDR3: TGTGCCAGCACCTCGCCCACCAGGGCTTTCGAGCAGTACTTC. This codes for CASTSPTRAFEQYF.

This chain links TRBV4-3 with TRBJ1-1; no definite D call. The CDR3 is made up of 14 amino acids. Germline lookup yields CDR1 LGHNA and CDR2 YSLEER. V was pared by 0 bases and J by 5 bases, with 10 bases between. The CDR3: CASSQDRSPTEAFF. The CDR3 nucleotides read TGCGCCAGCAGCCAAGACAGGTCCCCGACTGAAGCTTTCTTT.

The chain is built from TRBV2 and TRBJ2-7, with 10 bases lining up with TRBD1. V shed 6 bases, J shed 0 bases, and the junction held 17 bases outside the gene matches. Per the germline V gene, CDR1 is SNHLY and CDR2 is FYNNEI. CDR3 length: 19 residues. This CDR3 reads CASRASTGGHTRSSYEQYF. CDR3 DNA sequence: TGTGCCAGCAGAGCCTCGACAGGGGGCCACACCAGGAGCTCCTACGAGCAGTACTTC.

The gene calls are TRBV6-1 and TRBJ2-2; D is uncertain. The CDR3 length is 15 residues. Germline CDR1 reads MNHNS; CDR2 reads SASEGT. V was clipped by 5 bases and J by 6 bases, with 16 bases between them. The CDR3 DNA reads TGTGCCAGCAGTCGACCGGCAGGTAGTGCCGGGGAGCTGTTTTTT. Its protein is CASSRPAGSAGELFF.

The V gene is TRBV7-2, the J gene TRBJ2-3; 7 bases map to TRBD2. Germline loops: CDR1 SGHTA, CDR2 FQGNSA. The CDR3 contains 14 residues. V lost 2 bases and J lost 1; bases outside the gene matches: 0. DNA for the CDR3: TGTGCCAGCAGCTTACGGGGGGGCACAGATACGCAGTATTTT. Translating it yields CASSLRGGTDTQYF.

The chain recombines TRBV2 with TRBJ1-5, with D possibly being TRBD1 (6 bases). This CDR3 has 14 amino acids. Trimming shortened V by 5 bases and J by 7 bases, and 15 bases separated the two germline ends. The germline V gene encodes CDR1 SNHLY and CDR2 FYNNEI. The CDR3 protein is CASSYEGVSQPQHF. In DNA form, the CDR3 reads TGTGCCAGCAGTTATGAGGGGGTGTCGCAGCCCCAGCATTTT.

The V and J genes are TRBV19 and TRBJ1-5, with D possibly being TRBD1 (6 bases). The ends were cut back, 0 bases at V and 5 bases at J, with 11 bases in the middle. The CDR3 runs 15 residues. The germline gives CDR1 LNHDA, CDR2 SQIVND (reference sequence). This chain's CDR3 is CASSIEGGAHQPQHF. The CDR3 DNA follows: TGTGCCAGTAGTATAGAAGGGGGGGCCCATCAGCCCCAGCATTTT.

This chain links TRBV27 with TRBJ1-4; tentative D call: TRBD1 (6 bases). Trimming stripped 2 bases from V and 8 bases from J, with 21 bases between. Per the germline V gene, CDR1 is MNHEY and CDR2 is SMNVEV (reference sequence). The CDR3 extends over 17 amino acids. CDR3 DNA sequence: TGTGCCAGCAGTTTACATGGACAGATTGGGGAGTTAGAAAAACTGTTTTTT. Translating it yields CASSLHGQIGELEKLFF. Combining the CDR3 with reference TRBV27 and TRBJ1-4 gives the whole variable domain EAQVTQNPRYLITVTGKKLTVTCSQNMNHEYMSWYRQDPGLGLRQIYYSMNVEVTDKGDVPEGYKVSRKEKRNFPLILESPSPNQTSLYFCASSLHGQIGELEKLFFGSGTQLSVL.

The V gene is TRBV5-1, the J gene TRBJ2-5, with 12 bases aligning to TRBD1. This CDR3 spans 16 amino acids. Trimming cost V 1 base and J 4 bases; bases outside gene matches: 5. From germline, CDR1 is SGHRS and CDR2 YFSETQ. CDR3 in amino acids: CASSLPGTGGAETQYF. Here the CDR3 DNA reads TGCGCCAGCAGCTTGCCAGGGACAGGGGGCGCAGAGACCCAGTACTTC.

This chain uses TRBV27 with TRBJ2-3; 7 bases are shared with TRBD2. V dropped 5 bases and J dropped 6; count of bases not matched to a gene: 11. This CDR3 spans 15 amino acids. Looked up from germline, CDR1 is MNHEY and CDR2 is SMNVEV (reference sequence). The CDR3 sequence: CASSPTSPAADTQYF. CDR3 DNA sequence: TGTGCCAGCAGTCCGACTAGCCCCGCGGCTGATACGCAGTATTTT.

The chain joins TRBV2 to TRBJ1-2; D is unresolved. Germline CDR1 is SNHLY and CDR2 is FYNNEI. CDR3 size: 15 residues. The V and J ends lost 3 bases and 0 bases respectively, with 11 bases between them. DNA for the CDR3: TGTGCCAGCAGTGAGAGTCCGGGGACTAACTATGGCTACACCTTC. It translates to CASSESPGTNYGYTF.